This T cell receptor (beta chain) emerged from a study of blood T cell repertoires in COVID-19. Across the whole study: Whether acute or convalescent, the COVID-19 samples came from the United States, Italy and Spain.

The repertoire was sequenced with immunoSEQ multiplex PCR; TCRdb's copy has only in-frame clones and lacks some. This repertoire shows more than 30,000 clones, less than 85% found once; its top ten account for roughly 14%. This CDR3 region has 16 residues. Germline values: CDR1 SNHLY, CDR2 FYNNEI. The ends lost 2 bases at V and 0 bases at J; junction bases unmatched: 7. The sequence derives from a woman in her 70s with acute or convalescent COVID-19. What was sequenced was peripheral blood. The rearrangement links TRBV2 to TRBJ2-7, with TRBD1 matching over 7 bases. The CDR3 DNA sequence: TGTGCCAGCAGTGAACAACCGGGACAGTTCTCCTACGAGCAGTACTTC. Protein product: CASSEQPGQFSYEQYF.